A selection of T cell receptor beta chains follows, all from one sample in a study of neoadjuvant anti-PD-1 for oral cavity cancer. Clones were sequenced by immunoSEQ multiplex PCR, and TCRdb holds only the in-frame ones, with some missing. The data show roughly 34,000 clones, approximately 87% seen once. Sequencing was performed on PBMCs, taken before nivolumab (anti-PD-1) treatment. The receptors here all came from a person aged 35-79 years with oral cavity squamous cell carcinoma. Both conserved end residues are part of each CDR3. D genes are given only for firm matches. Not every row has a clone size; where given, it reads once, few, many or a size class.

V: TRBV11-3
J: TRBJ2-1
D: TRBD1
size: .
CDR3: CASSGTGRDNEQFF
DNA: TGTGCCAGCAGTGGGACAGGGAGGGACAATGAGCAGTTCTTC

V: TRBV7-9
J: TRBJ2-3
D: .
size: .
CDR3: CASSLVAKTDTQYF
DNA: TGTGCCAGCAGCTTAGTGGCCAAAACAGATACGCAGTATTTT

V: TRBV4-1
J: TRBJ2-7
D: TRBD1
size: few
CDR3: CASSQGGQGWYEQYF
DNA: TGCGCCAGCAGCCAAGGAGGACAGGGGTGGTACGAGCAGTACTTC

V: TRBV18
J: TRBJ1-1
D: .
size: .
CDR3: CASSLGGPSPSRF
DNA: TGTGCCAGCTCTTTGGGGGGCCCCTCTCCCTCACGCTTT

V: TRBV27
J: TRBJ1-5
D: TRBD1
size: .
CDR3: CASMPIQGANQPQHF
DNA: TGTGCCAGCATGCCAATACAGGGGGCCAATCAGCCCCAGCATTTT

V: TRBV6-1
J: TRBJ1-2
D: TRBD1
size: once
CDR3: CASSDDRGLGYGYTF
DNA: TGTGCCAGCAGTGATGACAGGGGGCTGGGATATGGCTACACCTTC

V: TRBV27
J: TRBJ2-1
D: .
size: .
CDR3: CASSWYNEQFF
DNA: TGTGCCAGCAGTTGGTACAATGAGCAGTTCTTC

V: TRBV7-9
J: TRBJ2-5
D: TRBD2
size: few
CDR3: CASSFRRGTVEETQYF
DNA: TGTGCCAGCAGCTTTCGGCGGGGGACGGTGGAAGAGACCCAGTACTTC

V: TRBV7-2
J: TRBJ2-7
D: TRBD2
size: .
CDR3: CASSLGVISGGSYEQYF
DNA: TGTGCCAGCAGCTTAGGCGTCATTAGCGGGGGCTCCTACGAGCAGTACTTC

V: TRBV5-6
J: TRBJ1-2
D: TRBD1
size: once
CDR3: CASHKQGVDGYTF
DNA: TGTGCCAGCCATAAACAGGGGGTGGATGGCTACACCTTC

V: TRBV11-3
J: TRBJ2-2
D: TRBD1
size: .
CDR3: CASSLARGMNTGELFF
DNA: TGTGCCAGCAGCTTAGCCAGGGGGATGAACACCGGGGAGCTGTTTTTT

V: TRBV5-1
J: TRBJ2-2
D: TRBD1
size: .
CDR3: CASSLDRGDTGELFF
DNA: TGCGCCAGCAGCTTGGACAGGGGGGACACCGGGGAGCTGTTTTTT

V: TRBV7-2
J: TRBJ2-7
D: .
size: .
CDR3: CASSFTFGRGGSYEQYF
DNA: TGTGCCAGCAGCTTTACTTTCGGCAGGGGAGGATCCTACGAGCAGTACTTC

V: TRBV14
J: TRBJ2-1
D: .
size: .
CDR3: CASSQDSHTAEQFF
DNA: TGTGCCAGCAGCCAAGATAGTCACACCGCGGAGCAGTTCTTC

V: TRBV11-2
J: TRBJ1-4
D: .
size: .
CDR3: CASSPNRRANEKLFF
DNA: TGTGCCAGCAGCCCCAACAGGCGGGCTAATGAAAAACTGTTTTTT

V: TRBV19
J: TRBJ2-3
D: TRBD1
size: .
CDR3: CASSRFKTGGEDTQYF
DNA: TGTGCCAGTAGTAGATTTAAGACAGGGGGAGAGGATACGCAGTATTTT

V: TRBV7-9
J: TRBJ1-6
D: TRBD1
size: .
CDR3: CASSSLAGQGNSPLHF
DNA: TGTGCCAGCAGCTCCCTAGCGGGACAGGGTAATTCACCCCTCCACTTT

V: TRBV7-8
J: TRBJ2-7
D: .
size: .
CDR3: CASSGGSSYEQYF
DNA: TGTGCCAGCAGCGGGGGAAGCTCCTACGAGCAGTACTTC

V: TRBV5-1
J: TRBJ1-1
D: TRBD1
size: .
CDR3: CASSWAGTGDTEAFF
DNA: TGCGCCAGCAGCTGGGCCGGGACAGGGGACACTGAAGCTTTCTTT

V: TRBV7-3
J: TRBJ2-3
D: TRBD1
size: .
CDR3: CASGYTGDPSTDTQYF
DNA: TGTGCCAGCGGATACACAGGGGACCCTAGCACAGATACGCAGTATTTT

V: TRBV15
J: TRBJ2-7
D: .
size: once
CDR3: CATSRDTGSNEQYF
DNA: TGTGCCACCAGCAGAGATACAGGTAGTAACGAGCAGTACTTC

V: TRBV10-2
J: TRBJ2-5
D: TRBD1
size: .
CDR3: CASCARQGIQETQYF
DNA: TGCGCCAGTTGTGCCCGACAGGGGATCCAAGAGACCCAGTACTTC

V: TRBV30
J: TRBJ2-3
D: TRBD2
size: .
CDR3: CAWRRAGGAGDTQYF
DNA: TGTGCCTGGAGGCGAGCGGGGGGGGCGGGAGATACGCAGTATTTT